The 22 T cell receptor beta chains given below trace back to one sample, sequenced in a study of T-cell memory formation after mild COVID-19. TCRdb re-derived calls from the 5' RACE reads in MiXCR, one entry per CDR3 protein. The table includes fewer than 70,000 distinct CDR3 sequences, approximately 9.5% detected once. The sample consisted of PBMCs or a T cell subset sorted from them (not recorded which). The receptors were gathered from a man aged 18 to 29 who had mild COVID-19 (a few samples of this study predate the infection). Cell type and time point are not known.

There are a few counts of this clonotype. The rearrangement links TRBV3-1 to TRBJ2-5, with D unclear. The V end was cut by 4 bases, the J end by 7 bases, with 4 bases between. Germline CDR1 LGHDT, CDR2 YNNKEL (reference sequence). The CDR3 has 10 amino acids. CDR3 sequence: CASSRGTQYF. For the CDR3, the DNA is TGTGCCAGCAGCCGAGGGACCCAGTACTTC.

This clonotype was found a few times. The V gene is TRBV4-3, the J gene TRBJ2-7; tentatively, D is TRBD1 or TRBD2 (5 bases each). The CDR3 spans 14 residues. Trimming left V 3 bases short and J 4 bases short, with 13 bases between. From germline, CDR1 is LGHNA and CDR2 YSLEER. The CDR3 spells CASSHGTDGYEQYF. In DNA, the CDR3 is TGCGCCAGCAGCCACGGGACCGACGGTTACGAGCAGTACTTC.

The rearrangement links TRBV25-1 to TRBJ2-5, with 10 bases fitting TRBD1. The CDR3 is made up of 15 amino acids. With 5 bases clipped from V and 4 bases from J, the junction kept 7 bases outside the gene matches. CDR1 MGHDK and CDR2 SYGVNS come from the germline V gene. The CDR3 sequence: CASSQPTGGGETQYF. CDR3 sequence (DNA): TGTGCCAGCAGTCAGCCGACAGGGGGCGGAGAGACCCAGTACTTC.

This clonotype was counted ten times or more. The chain has TRBV7-9 and TRBJ2-3; the D gene is possibly TRBD1 (5 bases). CDR1 and CDR2 from the germline V gene are SEHNR and FQNEAQ (reference sequence). The V and J ends lost 4 bases and 2 bases respectively, with 10 bases between them. The CDR3 extends over 14 amino acids. CDR3 sequence (DNA): TGTGCCAGCAGCTCAGGGCGGCCCACAGATACGCAGTATTTT. Its translation is CASSSGRPTDTQYF. Based on the CDR3 plus reference TRBV7-9 and TRBJ2-3, the full variable domain is DTGVSQNPRHKITKRGQNVTFRCDPISEHNRLYWYRQTLGQGPEFLTYFQNEAQLEKSRLLSDRFSAERPKGSFSTLEIQRTEQGDSAMYLCASSSGRPTDTQYFGPGTRLTVL.

The V gene is TRBV30, the J gene TRBJ1-6; a weak D match, TRBD1 (6 bases). V lost 7 bases, J lost 0 bases, and 13 bases lay in between. This CDR3 is built from 15 residues. The germline V gene encodes CDR1 GTSNPN and CDR2 SVGIG (reference sequence). Here the CDR3 reads CAFSEDSSYNSPLHF. For the CDR3, the DNA is TGTGCCTTCTCTGAGGACAGCTCCTATAATTCACCCCTCCACTTT.

This clonotype appeared many times. This chain links TRBV7-9 with TRBJ2-1; perhaps TRBD1 as D (6 bases). The CDR3 runs 17 residues. Germline V gives CDR1 SEHNR, CDR2 FQNEAQ (reference sequence). Trimming pared 5 bases from V and 0 bases from J, leaving 17 bases between. CDR3 protein: CASSPNQGFSSYNEQFF. The DNA of the CDR3 is TGTGCCAGCAGCCCAAACCAGGGGTTCAGCTCCTACAATGAGCAGTTCTTC.

This clonotype was seen repeatedly, ten times or more. Relative to the germline gene, one junction end is altered; a read error may explain this. The CDR3, as DNA: TGTGCCAGCAGTTTAACCGGGACGCCCTCTGGGGCCAACGTCCTGACTTTC. This translates into CASSLTGTPSGANVLTF. This chain uses TRBV7-3 with TRBJ2-6, with D possibly being TRBD1 or TRBD2 (5 bases each). Germline CDR1 SGHTA, CDR2 FQGTGA. The CDR3 runs 17 residues.

The sample holds a few counts of this clonotype. This chain connects TRBV5-1 to TRBJ2-3, with 12 bases matching TRBD2. Germline V gene sequence: CDR1 SGHRS, CDR2 YFSETQ. V trimming: 5 bases; J trimming: 1 base; junction bases outside the gene matches: 5. The CDR3 contains 16 residues. The CDR3 nucleotides are TGCGCCAGCAGAGGGACTAGCGGGTTACGCACAGATACGCAGTATTTT. Amino acid sequence: CASRGTSGLRTDTQYF.

This clonotype was seen a handful of times. This chain joins TRBV20-1 and TRBJ2-3; 8 nucleotides agree with TRBD1. CDR1 and CDR2 (germline): DFQATT, SNEGSKA (reference sequence). Trimming took 6 bases from V and 3 from J; bases not matched to a gene: 8. This CDR3 comprises 14 residues. As DNA, the CDR3 is TGCAGTGCCCAGGGGGCAGGGCCAACAGATACGCAGTATTTT. It specifies CSAQGAGPTDTQYF.

This clonotype was seen only a few times. This rearrangement joins TRBV5-1 to TRBJ1-5; D is unclear. The germline V gene encodes CDR1 SGHRS and CDR2 YFSETQ. The CDR3 sequence is 13 residues long. With 0 bases removed from V and 3 bases from J, the gap between germline ends came to 4 bases. CDR3 sequence: CASSLVPNQPQHF. For the CDR3, the DNA is TGCGCCAGCAGCTTGGTACCCAATCAGCCCCAGCATTTT.

The rearrangement links TRBV7-8 to TRBJ2-3; a possible D gene is TRBD2 (7 bases). V was pared by 1 base and J by 4 bases, with 15 bases between. The CDR3 covers 16 residues. The V gene's germline CDR1 is SGHVS and CDR2 FQNEAQ. Here the CDR3 DNA reads TGTGCCAGCAGCTTAGTTGGGGGGGGGCTGGCAGATACGCAGTATTTT. Protein sequence: CASSLVGGGLADTQYF.

This clonotype was counted only a few times. The rearrangement uses TRBV5-6 and TRBJ2-6; the D is unclear. This CDR3 is 18 amino acids long. Trimming cost V 1 base and J 0 bases, with 14 bases left between them. CDR1 and CDR2 from the germline V gene are SGHDT and YYEEEE. The CDR3 here is CASSLYGLASSGANVLTF. CDR3 in DNA: TGTGCCAGCAGCTTGTACGGGTTAGCAAGCTCTGGGGCCAACGTCCTGACTTTC.

This clonotype was observed many times. The genes are TRBV7-2 and TRBJ2-7; 7 bases fit TRBD1. CDR3 length equals 14 residues. Trimming cost V 2 bases and J 3 bases; bases outside gene matches: 4. CDR1 and CDR2 from the germline V gene are SGHTA and FQGNSA. CDR3 in DNA: TGTGCCAGCAGCTTATACAGGGGCCTCTACGAGCAGTACTTC. This sequence encodes CASSLYRGLYEQYF.

This clonotype has a handful of counts. The chain has TRBV29-1 and TRBJ2-7; D is unresolved. Per germline, CDR1 SQVTM and CDR2 ANQGSEA. This CDR3 has 14 residues. V was pared by 1 base and J by 0 bases, with 10 bases between. Written as DNA, the CDR3 is TGCAGCGTTGAAGGGCCGGAGAGCTCCTACGAGCAGTACTTC. Translated, it gives CSVEGPESSYEQYF.

The V call is TRBV5-1, the J call TRBJ2-1, with D maybe TRBD2 (5 bases). The CDR3 is 14 amino acids. The V gene's germline CDR1 is SGHRS and CDR2 YFSETQ. V dropped 1 base and J dropped 8 bases, with 13 bases sitting between them. In nucleotides, the CDR3 is TGCGCCAGCAGCTTGAGCTCTCTAGCCGATGAGCAGTTCTTC. Amino acids: CASSLSSLADEQFF.

This clonotype was found many times. This chain connects TRBV7-2 to TRBJ2-5; no clear D gene. CDR1 and CDR2 (germline): SGHTA, FQGNSA. Trimming pared 5 bases from V and 1 base from J, leaving 8 bases between. The CDR3 contains 13 residues. The CDR3 protein is CASSPTGQETQYF. CDR3 DNA sequence: TGTGCCAGCAGCCCCACTGGCCAAGAGACCCAGTACTTC.

The rearrangement joins TRBV9 to TRBJ2-3, with 7 bases matching TRBD2. Germline lookup yields CDR1 SGDLS and CDR2 YYNGEE. The CDR3 consists of 15 residues. Trimming at V came to 2 bases and at J to 0 bases, leaving 3 bases not matched to a gene. The CDR3 loop reads CASSVGGESTDTQYF. The DNA of the CDR3 is TGTGCCAGCAGCGTGGGGGGGGAGAGCACAGATACGCAGTATTTT. The full variable domain, with the rest looked up from reference TRBV9 and TRBJ2-3, is DSGVTQTPKHLITATGQRVTLRCSPRSGDLSVYWYQQSLDQGLQFLIQYYNGEERAKGNILERFSAQQFPDLHSELNLSSLELGDSALYFCASSVGGESTDTQYFGPGTRLTVL.

V usage is TRBV7-9 and J usage is TRBJ2-7; either TRBD1 or TRBD2 may supply D (5 bases each). The germline CDR1 and CDR2 sequences are SEHNR and FQNEAQ (reference sequence). There are 14 residues in the CDR3. Trimming took 1 base from V and 3 from J, leaving 10 bases between them. In nucleotides, the CDR3 is TGTGCCAGCAGCTTAGGGGGGAGCGGCTACGAGCAGTACGTC. Amino acid sequence: CASSLGGSGYEQYV.

CDR3 residues: CASSKTGLSNQPQHF. Here the CDR3 DNA reads TGTGCCAGCAGTAAGACAGGGTTAAGCAATCAGCCCCAGCATTTT. V and J are TRBV12-3 or TRBV12-4 and TRBJ1-5; 7 bases fit TRBD1. Germline trimming cut 5 bases from V and 1 base from J; bases unmatched to any gene: 5. The CDR3 covers 15 residues.

This clonotype was observed at least ten times. V is TRBV19 and J is TRBJ2-5; no definite D call. V was pared by 9 bases and J by 6 bases, with 26 bases between. The CDR3 is made up of 16 amino acids. The V gene's germline CDR1 is LNHDA and CDR2 SQIVND (reference sequence). CDR3 in amino acids: CASGPRTTVARKTQYF. DNA for the CDR3: TGTGCCAGCGGACCCCGTACGACGGTCGCAAGGAAGACCCAGTACTTC.

This clonotype was picked up a small number of times. The V gene is TRBV3-1, the J gene TRBJ2-5, with TRBD1 matching 7 bases. The CDR3 totals 15 residues. CDR1 and CDR2 from the germline V gene are LGHDT and YNNKEL (reference sequence). Germline trimming cut 2 bases from V and 1 base from J; bases unmatched to any gene: 4. The CDR3 nucleotides are TGTGCCAGCAGCCAAACAGGGGACCTCCAAGAGACCCAGTACTTC. Translating it yields CASSQTGDLQETQYF.

Many counts were recorded for this clonotype. The chain employs TRBV15 and TRBJ2-3, with D perhaps matching TRBD2 (6 bases). This CDR3 region has 17 residues. V lost 1 base, J lost 2 bases, and 16 bases lay in between. The germline gives CDR1 LNHNV, CDR2 YYDKDF (reference sequence). The chain's CDR3 is CATSRGSPGDPTDTQYF. The DNA for the CDR3 is TGTGCCACCAGCAGAGGGTCACCGGGGGACCCCACAGATACGCAGTATTTT.